The T cell receptor (beta chain) under discussion was sequenced for a study of blood T cells in healthy people across ages. The study's findings and limits: Naive and antigen-experienced cells were not separated, limiting conclusive comparison.

With a J-beta primer mix and a sample-barcoded 5' primer, a second PCR ran about 7 to 12 cycles. Using its own MiXCR run on the 5' RACE reads, TCRdb lists one record per CDR3 protein. The sample has about 810,000 distinct CDR3 sequences, about 34% seen once. V lost 8 bases and J 0 bases, leaving 12 bases between the germline ends. Looked up from germline, CDR1 is SEHNR and CDR2 is FQNEAQ (reference sequence). The CDR3 has 14 amino acids. In each sample, at least 6 million PBMCs were isolated. This clonotype was observed a single time. The antigen is undetermined. The chain employs TRBV7-9 and TRBJ2-3, with D perhaps being TRBD1 or TRBD2 (5 bases each). This TCR was sampled from a man younger than 35 in good health. The sample comprised blood. CDR3 region: CASARGDSTDTQYF. The CDR3 nucleotides read TGTGCCAGCGCTAGAGGGGACAGCACAGATACGCAGTATTTT.